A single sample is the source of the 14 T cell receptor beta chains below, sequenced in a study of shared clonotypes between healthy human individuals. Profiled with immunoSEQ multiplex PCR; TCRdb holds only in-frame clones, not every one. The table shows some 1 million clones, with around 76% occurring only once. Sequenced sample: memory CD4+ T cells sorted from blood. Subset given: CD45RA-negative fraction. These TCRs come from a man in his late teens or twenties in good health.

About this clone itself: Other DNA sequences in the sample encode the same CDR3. CDR3: CASSLTGGNEKLFF. The CDR3 region has the DNA TGCGCCAGCAGCTTAACAGGGGGCAATGAAAAACTGTTTTTT. V gene TRBV5-1 combines with J gene TRBJ1-4; 9 bases are shared with TRBD1. Looked up from germline, CDR1 is SGHRS and CDR2 is YFSETQ. With 2 bases clipped from V and 5 bases from J, the junction kept 1 base outside the gene matches. The CDR3 loop spans 14 amino acids. Together with reference TRBV5-1 and TRBJ1-4, the CDR3 gives the full variable domain: KAGVTQTPRYLIKTRGQQVTLSCSPISGHRSVSWYQQTPGQGLQFLFEYFSETQRNKGNFPGRFSGRQFSNSRSEMNVSTLELGDSALYLCASSLTGGNEKLFFGSGTQLSVL.

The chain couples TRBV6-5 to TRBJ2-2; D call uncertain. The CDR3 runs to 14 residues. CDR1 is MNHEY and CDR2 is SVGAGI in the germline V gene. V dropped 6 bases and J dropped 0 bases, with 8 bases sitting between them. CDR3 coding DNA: TGTGCCAGCAGCCTTCAGGCGAACACCGGGGAGCTGTTTTTT. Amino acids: CASSLQANTGELFF.

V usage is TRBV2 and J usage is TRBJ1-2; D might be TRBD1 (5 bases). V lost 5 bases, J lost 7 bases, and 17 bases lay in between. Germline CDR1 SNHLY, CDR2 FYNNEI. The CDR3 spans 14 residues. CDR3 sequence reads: CASSPGGGLIGYTF. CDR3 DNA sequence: TGTGCCAGCAGTCCTGGTGGGGGGTTAATTGGCTACACCTTC.

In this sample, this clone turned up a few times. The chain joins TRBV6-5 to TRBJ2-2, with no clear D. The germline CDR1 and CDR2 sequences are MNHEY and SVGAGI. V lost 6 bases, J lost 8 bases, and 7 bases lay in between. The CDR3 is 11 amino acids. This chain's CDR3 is CASSHQGELFF. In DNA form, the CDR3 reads TGTGCCAGCAGCCATCAAGGGGAGCTGTTTTTT.

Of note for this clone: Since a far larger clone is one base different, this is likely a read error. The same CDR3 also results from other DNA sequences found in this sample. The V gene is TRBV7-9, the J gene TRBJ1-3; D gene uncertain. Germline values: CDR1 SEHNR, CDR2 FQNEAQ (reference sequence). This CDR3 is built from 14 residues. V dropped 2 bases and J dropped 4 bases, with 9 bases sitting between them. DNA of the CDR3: TGTGCCAGCAGCTTACACTCCTCCGGAAACACCATATATTTT. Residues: CASSLHSSGNTIYF.

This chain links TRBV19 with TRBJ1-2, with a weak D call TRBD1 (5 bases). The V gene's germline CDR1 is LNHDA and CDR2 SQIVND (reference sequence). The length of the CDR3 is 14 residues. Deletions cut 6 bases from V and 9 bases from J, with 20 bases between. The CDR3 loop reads CASSPGAGLRSYTF. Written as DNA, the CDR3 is TGTGCCAGTAGCCCCGGGGCGGGGTTAAGGAGCTACACCTTC.

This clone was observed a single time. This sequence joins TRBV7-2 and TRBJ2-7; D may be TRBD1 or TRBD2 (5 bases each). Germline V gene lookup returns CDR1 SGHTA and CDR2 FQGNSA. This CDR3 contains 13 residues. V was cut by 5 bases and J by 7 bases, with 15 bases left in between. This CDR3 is CASSRDRGGEQYF. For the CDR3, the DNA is TGTGCCAGCAGCAGAGATCGGGGCGGGGAGCAGTACTTC.

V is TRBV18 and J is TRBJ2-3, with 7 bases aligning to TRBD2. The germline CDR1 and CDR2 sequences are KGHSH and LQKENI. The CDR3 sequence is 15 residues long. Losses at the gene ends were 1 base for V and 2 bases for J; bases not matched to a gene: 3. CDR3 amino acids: CASSPRGGVTDTQYF. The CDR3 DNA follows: TGTGCCAGCTCACCACGGGGGGGGGTCACAGATACGCAGTATTTT.

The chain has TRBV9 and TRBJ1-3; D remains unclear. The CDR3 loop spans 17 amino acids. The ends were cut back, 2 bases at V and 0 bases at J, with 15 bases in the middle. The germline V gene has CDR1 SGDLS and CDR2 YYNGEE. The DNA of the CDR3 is TGTGCCAGCAGCGTGGAGGGAATCCCCAGCTCTGGAAACACCATATATTTT. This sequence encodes CASSVEGIPSSGNTIYF.

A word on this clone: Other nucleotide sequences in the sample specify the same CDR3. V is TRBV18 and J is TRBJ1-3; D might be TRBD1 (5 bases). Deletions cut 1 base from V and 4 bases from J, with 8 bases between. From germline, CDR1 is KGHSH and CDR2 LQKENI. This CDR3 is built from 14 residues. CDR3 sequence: CASSPQGPGNTIYF. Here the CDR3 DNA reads TGTGCCAGCTCACCACAGGGACCAGGAAACACCATATATTTT.

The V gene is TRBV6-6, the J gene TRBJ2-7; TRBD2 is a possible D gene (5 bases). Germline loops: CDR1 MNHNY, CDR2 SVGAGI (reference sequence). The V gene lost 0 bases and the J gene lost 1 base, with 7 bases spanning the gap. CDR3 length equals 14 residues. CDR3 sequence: CASSYSGKSYEQYF. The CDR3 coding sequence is TGTGCCAGCAGTTACTCCGGGAAGTCCTACGAGCAGTACTTC.

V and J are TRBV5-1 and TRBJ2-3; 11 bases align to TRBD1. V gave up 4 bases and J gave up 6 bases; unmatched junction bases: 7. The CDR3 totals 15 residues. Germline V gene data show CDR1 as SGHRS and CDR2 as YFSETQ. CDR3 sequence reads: CASSPQDRGQDTQYF. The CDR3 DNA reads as TGCGCCAGCAGCCCCCAGGACAGGGGGCAGGATACGCAGTATTTT.

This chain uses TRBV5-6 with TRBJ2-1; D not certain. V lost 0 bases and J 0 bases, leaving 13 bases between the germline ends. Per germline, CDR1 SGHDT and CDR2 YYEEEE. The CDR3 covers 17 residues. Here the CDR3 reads CASSLVGLLSSYNEQFF. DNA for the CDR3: TGTGCCAGCAGCTTGGTGGGCCTTCTGAGCTCCTACAATGAGCAGTTCTTC.

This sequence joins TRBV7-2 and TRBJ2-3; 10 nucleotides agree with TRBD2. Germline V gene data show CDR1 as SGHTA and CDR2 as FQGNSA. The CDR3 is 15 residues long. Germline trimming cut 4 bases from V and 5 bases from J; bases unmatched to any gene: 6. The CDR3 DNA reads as TGTGCCAGCAGCTCGATAGCGGGAGGAGTAGATACGCAGTATTTT. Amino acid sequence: CASSSIAGGVDTQYF.